This T cell receptor (beta chain) is drawn from a study of shared clonotypes between healthy human individuals. Study context: Contributing individuals were two females and three males aged 18 to 49. Per-donor plates numbered three CD4 naive, three CD4 memory, two CD8 naive and one CD8 memory.

This clone came up once. Naive CD8 cells were CD45RO-negative, positively selected for CCR7, excluding terminally differentiated effector memory CD45RA+ cells. The CDR3 has 14 amino acids. CDR1 SGHRS and CDR2 YFSETQ come from the germline V gene. Germline trimming cut 3 bases from V and 2 bases from J; bases unmatched to any gene: 5. Data came from immunoSEQ multiplex PCR; TCRdb stores just in-frame clones and leaves some out. This sample has hundreds of thousands of clones, with about 96% found just once. This receptor was identified in a man in his thirties or forties in good health. This sequence joins TRBV5-1 and TRBJ2-7, with TRBD1 matching 7 bases. Sequenced material: naive CD8+ T cells sorted from blood. CDR3 in amino acids: CASSSWTGTYEQYF. In DNA form, the CDR3 reads TGCGCCAGCAGCTCCTGGACAGGAACCTACGAGCAGTACTTC. The variable domain in full, with the rest retrieved from reference TRBV5-1 and TRBJ2-7, is KAGVTQTPRYLIKTRGQQVTLSCSPISGHRSVSWYQQTPGQGLQFLFEYFSETQRNKGNFPGRFSGRQFSNSRSEMNVSTLELGDSALYLCASSSWTGTYEQYFGPGTRLTVT.